This TCR beta chain was observed in a study of blood T cell repertoires in COVID-19. About the study: The United States, Italy and Spain supplied acute and convalescent COVID-19 samples.

Participant reports of clinical history set cohort assignment. TCRdb keeps only in-frame clones here, not all; method: immunoSEQ multiplex PCR. The data hold just over 300,000 clones, with roughly 90% observed a single time. The material sequenced was PBMCs or T cells enriched from blood (not recorded which). The origin of this receptor is a woman aged 18-29 years with acute COVID-19.

The CDR3 loop reads CAISESRGSEQFF. CDR3 nucleotides: TGTGCCATCAGTGAGTCAAGGGGATCCGAGCAGTTCTTC. The chain couples TRBV10-3 to TRBJ2-1; tentative D call: TRBD1 (5 bases). V lost 0 bases and J lost 10, with 10 bases in between. The V gene's germline CDR1 is ENHRY and CDR2 SYGVKD. The CDR3 loop spans 13 amino acids.